This entry lists 8 T cell receptor beta chains sequenced from one sample in a study of blood T cell repertoires in COVID-19. Method: immunoSEQ multiplex PCR; TCRdb's copy keeps in-frame clones and lacks some. The data hold some 200,000 clones, with approximately 82% observed a single time. Sequenced input: peripheral blood. These receptors came from a man aged 50-59 years with active or convalescent COVID-19.

The V and J genes are TRBV6-5 and TRBJ2-3, with D unclear. The CDR3 sequence is 13 residues long. In germline, CDR1 is MNHEY, CDR2 SVGAGI. Trimming stripped 7 bases from V and 0 bases from J, with 8 bases between. CDR3 nucleotide sequence: TGTGCCAGCAAGCTCCGGAGCACAGATACGCAGTATTTT. It translates to CASKLRSTDTQYF.

The gene calls are TRBV18 and TRBJ1-2; weak D call: TRBD1 (6 bases). The CDR3 consists of 14 residues. Per the germline V gene, CDR1 is KGHSH and CDR2 is LQKENI. Deletions cut 5 bases from V and 5 bases from J, with 15 bases between. This CDR3 is CASSRDTLSYGYTF. The CDR3 DNA reads TGTGCCAGCTCAAGGGACACATTGTCTTATGGCTACACCTTC. Supplemented by reference TRBV18 and TRBJ1-2, the full variable domain reads NAGVMQNPRHLVRRRGQEARLRCSPMKGHSHVYWYRQLPEEGLKFMVYLQKENIIDESGMPKERFSAEFPKEGPSILRIQQVVRGDSAAYFCASSRDTLSYGYTFGSGTRLTVV.

The rearrangement links TRBV15 to TRBJ2-5; a possible D gene is TRBD2 (5 bases). The V end was cut by 2 bases, the J end by 5 bases, with 15 bases between. This CDR3 spans 15 amino acids. Germline lookup yields CDR1 LNHNV and CDR2 YYDKDF (reference sequence). CDR3 region: CATSRYNGRGETQYF. Written as DNA, the CDR3 is TGTGCCACCAGCAGATACAACGGGCGAGGGGAGACCCAGTACTTC.

The chain links TRBV27 to TRBJ2-1; 9 positions agree with TRBD2. The CDR3 spans 14 residues. Germline assignment: CDR1 MNHEY and CDR2 SMNVEV (reference sequence). After removal of 3 bases from V and 7 bases from J, the junction contained 4 bases not matched to a gene. DNA of the CDR3: TGTGCCAGCAGTTTGGGACTAGCCCCTAATGAGCAGTTCTTC. It encodes CASSLGLAPNEQFF.

This sequence joins TRBV27 and TRBJ2-7; 7 nucleotides line up with TRBD2. The V gene's germline CDR1 is MNHEY and CDR2 SMNVEV (reference sequence). The CDR3 length is 13 residues. The V and J ends lost 2 bases and 2 bases, in that order; junction bases with no gene match: 0. CDR3 residues: CASSLGLAYEQYF. In DNA form, the CDR3 reads TGTGCCAGCAGTTTAGGACTAGCCTACGAGCAGTACTTC.

The chain combines TRBV9 with TRBJ2-3, with no clear D. Trimming left V 0 bases short and J 0 bases short, with 8 bases between. The germline gives CDR1 SGDLS, CDR2 YYNGEE. This CDR3 comprises 15 residues. This CDR3 reads CASSVGSWSTDTQYF. Written as DNA, the CDR3 is TGTGCCAGCAGCGTAGGGAGTTGGAGCACAGATACGCAGTATTTT.

Details on this clone: Within the sample, other DNA sequences also encode this same CDR3. CDR3 sequence (DNA): TGTGCCAGCAGCCCACTTAGCTCTGGGGCCAACGTCCTGACTTTC. Translated, it gives CASSPLSSGANVLTF. The rearrangement uses TRBV9 and TRBJ2-6; D unclear. The V end was cut by 4 bases, the J end by 0 bases, with 8 bases between. Per germline, CDR1 SGDLS and CDR2 YYNGEE. The CDR3 consists of 15 residues.

The gene calls are TRBV28 and TRBJ1-1; TRBD1 matches 7 bases. V trimming: 6 bases; J trimming: 5 bases; junction bases outside the gene matches: 6. This CDR3 region has 13 residues. Germline CDR1 is MDHEN and CDR2 is SYDVKM. The CDR3 nucleotides are TGTGCCAGCAGAACCAGGGGGTGGACTGAAGCTTTCTTT. Translating gives CASRTRGWTEAFF.